A single sample gave rise to the 29 T cell receptor beta chains below, sequenced in a study of T cells in Graves' hyperthyroidism and ophthalmopathy. Template material for amplifying TCR beta CDR3 regions consisted of RNA transcripts. The TCR CDR3 first-round RT-PCR relied on the HTBI primer set. MiXCR, applied by TCRdb to the multiplex PCR reads, yields one record per CDR3 protein. The table lists 500,000 or so distinct CDR3 sequences, about 16% of them singletons, with roughly 29% in the top ten. What was sequenced was blood. These receptors originate from a young woman with Graves' ophthalmopathy.

This clonotype turned up a few times. A much bigger clone sits one base away, suggesting this may be a read error. This chain uses TRBV12-3 or TRBV12-4 with TRBJ2-3; possibly TRBD1 or TRBD2 for D (5 bases each). The CDR3 sequence is 15 residues long. With 2 bases removed from V and 1 base from J, the gap between germline ends came to 10 bases. The CDR3 DNA follows: TGTGCCAGCAGTTTAAACGGGGACGGCACAGATACGCAGTATTTT. Its protein is CASSLNGDGTDTQYF.

This clonotype was recorded a few times. The chain links TRBV27 to TRBJ2-3; tentatively, D is TRBD1 (5 bases). In germline, CDR1 is MNHEY, CDR2 SMNVEV (reference sequence). CDR3 size: 15 residues. The ends were cut back, 5 bases at V and 7 bases at J, with 19 bases in the middle. CDR3 sequence: CASSLPPWTSNTQYF. The CDR3 DNA follows: TGTGCCAGCAGTCTACCGCCCTGGACAAGCAATACGCAGTATTTT.

CDR3 DNA sequence: TGCGCCAGCAGCCAACGTCCATTCGGCAGGAACGATCAGCCCCAGCATTTT. Protein sequence: CASSQRPFGRNDQPQHF. This chain joins TRBV4-1 and TRBJ1-5; no clear D gene. Germline values: CDR1 MGHRA, CDR2 YSYEKL. V gave up 2 bases and J gave up 5 bases, with 19 bases separating them. The CDR3 length is 17 residues.

CDR3 loop: CSGLADTNTGELFF. CDR3 in DNA: TGCAGTGGGCTAGCGGACACGAACACCGGGGAGCTGTTTTTT. The J gene is TRBJ2-2, the V gene TRBV20-1; the match to TRBD2 covers 7 bases. V shed 7 bases, J shed 0 bases, and the junction held 5 bases outside the gene matches. CDR1 DFQATT and CDR2 SNEGSKA come from the germline V gene (reference sequence). The CDR3 is made up of 14 amino acids.

The sample holds many counts of this clonotype. The rearrangement links TRBV7-2 to TRBJ2-7, with TRBD2 identical over 15 bases. The CDR3 has 15 amino acids. The V gene's germline CDR1 is SGHTA and CDR2 FQGNSA. The junction had 5 bases not matched to a gene; V was cut back by 5 bases and J by 6 bases. The CDR3 is CASSAGLAGGIEQYF. The CDR3 DNA reads TGTGCCAGCAGCGCCGGACTAGCGGGAGGGATCGAGCAGTACTTC.

The chain joins TRBV7-2 to TRBJ1-5; possible D gene TRBD1, 6 bases. CDR1 is SGHTA, CDR2 FQGNSA, per germline. Trimming took 3 bases from V and 7 from J, leaving 13 bases between them. The CDR3 spans 14 residues. CDR3 in DNA: TGTGCCAGCAGCTTCGTGGGGGCCGAACAGCCCCAGCATTTT. It codes for CASSFVGAEQPQHF.

Comments on this clonotype: Given a much more abundant clone one base away, this may be a read error. The CDR3 region is CASSQVAGRSNEQFF. Here the CDR3 DNA reads TGTGCCAGCAGCCAAGTGGCAGGGAGGTCCAATGAGCAGTTCTTC. The chain carries TRBV14 and TRBJ2-1; a possible D gene is TRBD2 (6 bases). The CDR3 has 15 amino acids. The germline CDR1 and CDR2 sequences are SGHDN and FVKESK. The germline V and J ends were trimmed by 1 base and 6 bases, with 13 bases remaining between them.

The chain couples TRBV28 to TRBJ2-3, with 10 bases that match TRBD2. Germline values: CDR1 MDHEN, CDR2 SYDVKM. CDR3 length: 15 residues. V lost 10 bases to trimming and J lost 2 bases; unmatched junction nucleotides: 9. The CDR3 here is CATSSGSLNTDTQYF. The CDR3 DNA follows: TGTGCCACCTCTAGCGGGAGTTTAAACACAGATACGCAGTATTTT.

This clonotype was detected many times. The chain employs TRBV5-1 and TRBJ1-2, with 11 bases lining up with TRBD1. This CDR3 spans 14 amino acids. The V and J ends lost 2 bases and 7 bases, in that order; junction bases with no gene match: 4. Germline V gene sequence: CDR1 SGHRS, CDR2 YFSETQ. The CDR3 sequence is CASSFGQGARGYTF. As DNA, the CDR3 is TGCGCCAGCAGCTTCGGACAGGGGGCTCGTGGCTACACCTTC.

This clonotype was seen a few times. V gene TRBV19 combines with J gene TRBJ2-6, with D tentatively TRBD1 (5 bases). Germline V CDR1 and CDR2: LNHDA, SQIVND (reference sequence). This CDR3 contains 17 residues. V lost 7 bases to trimming and J lost 0 bases, with 16 bases between them. The CDR3 loop reads CASKTDQGDSGANVLTF. The CDR3 coding sequence is TGTGCCAGTAAAACAGATCAGGGCGACTCTGGGGCCAACGTCCTGACTTTC.

This clonotype has at least ten counts. The V and J genes are TRBV29-1 and TRBJ2-5; the D is unclear. This CDR3 contains 11 residues. Germline values: CDR1 SQVTM, CDR2 ANQGSEA. V gave up 1 base and J gave up 5 bases, with 5 bases separating them. CDR3 sequence: CSVEGAETQYF. CDR3 bases: TGCAGCGTTGAAGGGGCGGAGACCCAGTACTTC.

This clonotype was recorded at least ten times. The chain recombines TRBV11-2 with TRBJ2-7; D ambiguous. The CDR3 spans 15 residues. Trimming took 5 bases from V and 1 from J, leaving 15 bases between them. Germline CDR1 is SGHAT and CDR2 is FQNNGV. The CDR3 DNA sequence: TGTGCCAGCAGCCCAGTCCGGAGTAGATCCTACGAGCAGTACTTC. This sequence encodes CASSPVRSRSYEQYF.

This clonotype was seen at least ten times. The V and J genes are TRBV7-3 and TRBJ2-1; TRBD2 matches at 11 bases. V lost 5 bases to trimming and J lost 7 bases; unmatched junction nucleotides: 7. In germline, CDR1 is SGHTA, CDR2 FQGTGA. The CDR3 runs to 15 residues. The CDR3 DNA is TGTGCCAGCAGCCGAGAGGGACTAGCGGCTAATGAGCAGTTCTTC. Protein sequence: CASSREGLAANEQFF. Full variable domain (remainder filled in from reference TRBV7-3 and TRBJ2-1): GAGVSQTPSNKVTEKGKYVELRCDPISGHTALYWYRQSLGQGPEFLIYFQGTGAADDSGLPNDRFFAVRPEGSVSTLKIQRTERGDSAVYLCASSREGLAANEQFFGPGTRLTVL.

A word on this clonotype: Possible read error: a much larger clone is one base away. The chain is built from TRBV7-2 and TRBJ2-7; 7 bases align to TRBD1. In germline, CDR1 is SGHTA, CDR2 FQGNSA. There are 14 residues in the CDR3. The V and J ends lost 3 bases and 4 bases, in that order; junction bases with no gene match: 6. The CDR3 region has the DNA TGTGCCAGCAGCTTTATGCAGGGGGAATACGAGCAGTACTTC. As protein: CASSFMQGEYEQYF.

The chain has TRBV25-1 and TRBJ2-5; no clear D. This CDR3 has 12 amino acids. Trimming shortened V by 2 bases and J by 8 bases, and 9 bases separated the two germline ends. CDR1 and CDR2 (germline): MGHDK, SYGVNS. In DNA, the CDR3 is TGTGCCAGCAGTGAAGGGCCCAACACCCAGTACTTC. Protein: CASSEGPNTQYF.

This clonotype was recorded many times. The chain combines TRBV12-3 or TRBV12-4 with TRBJ2-7; D unclear. V was cut by 6 bases and J by 5 bases, with 11 bases left in between. This CDR3 is 12 amino acids long. The chain's CDR3 is CASSLFLDEQYF. CDR3 sequence (DNA): TGTGCCAGCAGCCTCTTCCTGGACGAGCAGTACTTC.

This clonotype was counted ten times or more. The chain couples TRBV29-1 to TRBJ2-2; 10 bases match TRBD2. Trimming at V came to 4 bases and at J to 4 bases, leaving 12 bases not matched to a gene. There are 17 residues in the CDR3. Germline lookup yields CDR1 SQVTM and CDR2 ANQGSEA. The CDR3 DNA follows: TGCAGCGTTGCCTACCATCCAGCGGGAGGGACCACCGGGGAGCTGTTTTTT. Residues: CSVAYHPAGGTTGELFF.

The chain uses TRBV5-6 and TRBJ1-3, with TRBD1 matching over 7 bases. The length of the CDR3 is 15 residues. Unmatched junction bases numbered 6, after V lost 4 bases and J lost 2 bases. Per germline, CDR1 SGHDT and CDR2 YYEEEE. This CDR3 reads CASSRQGPTGNTIYF. In DNA, the CDR3 is TGTGCCAGCAGCAGACAGGGCCCCACTGGAAACACCATATATTTT.

The CDR3 DNA reads as TGTGCCAGCAGTTACCGGGACAACACAGATACGCAGTATTTT. Its protein is CASSYRDNTDTQYF. This chain joins TRBV11-2 and TRBJ2-3; perhaps TRBD1 as D (6 bases). With 6 bases removed from V and 2 bases from J, the gap between germline ends came to 12 bases. This CDR3 is built from 14 residues. Germline V gives CDR1 SGHAT, CDR2 FQNNGV.

The chain combines TRBV6-2 or TRBV6-3 with TRBJ2-1, with D possibly being TRBD2 (5 bases). V lost 0 bases and J lost 0, with 18 bases in between. This CDR3 spans 19 amino acids. CDR1 MNHEY and CDR2 SVGEGT come from the germline V gene. In nucleotides, the CDR3 is TGTGCCAGCAGTTACTCCTCTTACCCCAAAGGGAGCTCCTACAATGAGCAGTTCTTC. Translated: CASSYSSYPKGSSYNEQFF.

This clonotype was counted many times. V and J are TRBV28 and TRBJ2-1, with 7 bases identical to TRBD1. This CDR3 has 15 amino acids. The V segment lost 3 bases and the J segment 8 bases; nucleotides outside the gene matches: 10. CDR1 is MDHEN, CDR2 SYDVKM, per germline. CDR3 DNA sequence: TGTGCCAGCAGTTTCCTTGACAGGGTTGGGGATGAGCAGTTCTTC. Its protein product is CASSFLDRVGDEQFF.

This clonotype was found many times. The rearrangement links TRBV7-9 to TRBJ2-7; D is ambiguous. Germline V gene lookup returns CDR1 SEHNR and CDR2 FQNEAQ (reference sequence). The V end lost 10 bases, the J end lost 0 bases, and 13 bases lay between the germline ends. The CDR3 consists of 13 residues. CDR3 sequence reads: CATPRENSYEQYF. The CDR3 DNA is TGTGCCACCCCGCGAGAAAACTCCTACGAGCAGTACTTC.

This clonotype was counted many times. This sequence joins TRBV28 and TRBJ2-4; D ambiguous. This CDR3 spans 18 amino acids. Trimming shortened V by 5 bases and J by 0 bases, and 20 bases separated the two germline ends. Germline CDR1 MDHEN, CDR2 SYDVKM. This chain's CDR3 is CASSLSIGRKLAKNIQYF. CDR3 coding DNA: TGTGCCAGCAGTCTATCCATAGGACGGAAACTAGCCAAAAACATTCAGTACTTC.

At least ten counts were recorded for this clonotype. This chain connects TRBV20-1 to TRBJ2-7, with D unresolved. The V end was cut by 2 bases, the J end by 3 bases, with 8 bases between. CDR3 size: 12 residues. CDR1 and CDR2 from the germline V gene are DFQATT and SNEGSKA (reference sequence). CDR3 in DNA: TGCAGTGCTAGACCGGACCGCTACGAGCAGTACTTC. Its translation is CSARPDRYEQYF.

The V gene is TRBV6-1, the J gene TRBJ2-7; possible D gene TRBD2, 5 bases. V lost 2 bases to trimming and J lost 6 bases, with 20 bases between them. Germline CDR1 MNHNS, CDR2 SASEGT. CDR3 length: 16 residues. CDR3 nucleotides: TGTGCCAGCAGTGAAAGGATTCTAGCACCTCCCCCCGAGCAGTACTTC. As protein: CASSERILAPPPEQYF.

The chain links TRBV6-2 or TRBV6-3 to TRBJ2-7; possible D gene TRBD2, 6 bases. Germline loops: CDR1 MNHEY, CDR2 SVGEGT. This CDR3 spans 12 amino acids. Trimming cost V 8 bases and J 3 bases, with 11 bases left between them. CDR3: CASRGTHYEQYF. The CDR3, as DNA: TGTGCCAGCCGAGGGACTCACTACGAGCAGTACTTC.

This clonotype has at least ten counts. The gene calls are TRBV12-3 or TRBV12-4 and TRBJ2-5; 12 bases map to TRBD1. Trimming took 1 base from V and 5 from J; bases not matched to a gene: 5. The CDR3 covers 16 residues. CDR3 region: CASSLGDRGLEETQYF. CDR3 nucleotide sequence: TGTGCCAGCAGTTTAGGGGACAGGGGGCTAGAGGAGACCCAGTACTTC.

This clonotype was picked up a small number of times. The gene calls are TRBV3-1 and TRBJ1-2; no clear D. Trimming shortened V by 4 bases and J by 4 bases, and 10 bases separated the two germline ends. The V gene's germline CDR1 is LGHDT and CDR2 YNNKEL (reference sequence). There are 13 residues in the CDR3. The CDR3 spells CASSLLRGYGYTF. The CDR3 DNA sequence: TGTGCCAGCAGCCTACTCCGGGGCTATGGCTACACCTTC.

This sequence joins TRBV27 and TRBJ2-6; tentatively, D is TRBD1 (5 bases). The germline V gene encodes CDR1 MNHEY and CDR2 SMNVEV (reference sequence). V dropped 2 bases and J dropped 0 bases, with 14 bases sitting between them. The CDR3 has 18 residues. The CDR3, as DNA: TGTGCCAGCAGTTTAGGGGCCCCGATTTTCTCTGGGGCCAACGTCCTGACTTTC. It translates to CASSLGAPIFSGANVLTF.